The T cell receptor (beta chain) under discussion was sequenced for a study of early T cells in non-severe SARS-CoV-2 infection. Turning to the study itself: Chains stayed unpaired after sequencing of bulk RNA from unsorted whole blood.

The CDR3 length is 14 residues. Germline lookup yields CDR1 SGHVS and CDR2 FQNEAQ. Trimming stripped 4 bases from V and 2 bases from J, with 9 bases between. Researchers tagged individual cDNA molecules with unique molecular identifiers. TCRdb reprocessed the 5' RACE reads with MiXCR, giving one entry per CDR3 protein. The sample holds tens of thousands of distinct CDR3 sequences, 8% to 10% seen once. This clonotype was seen repeatedly, ten times or more. The specimen sequenced was whole blood. V is TRBV7-8 and J is TRBJ1-3; no clear D gene. The sequence was obtained from an adult who was a healthcare worker with PCR-confirmed SARS-CoV-2 infection or an uninfected control (not recorded which). The CDR3 loop is CASSSPGTGNTIYF. The CDR3 nucleotides read TGTGCCAGCAGCTCCCCGGGGACTGGAAACACCATATATTTT.